The present T cell receptor (beta chain) was sequenced within a study of long-term antiretroviral therapy in people with HIV. V was pared by 7 bases and J by 0 bases, with 19 bases between. Germline CDR1 reads SEHNR; CDR2 reads FQNEAQ (reference sequence). The CDR3 extends over 17 amino acids. Version v3.0 of the immunoSEQ assay ran at survey level. The assay was immunoSEQ multiplex PCR, and TCRdb's table has in-frame clones only and misses some. The sample includes 20,000 to 30,000 clones, 70% to 90% of them seen just once. The sequencing here drew on unsorted PBMCs, taken roughly 4.9 years after starting antiretroviral therapy. The TCR originated in a man in his forties with HIV. V and J are TRBV7-9 and TRBJ2-4; D is perhaps TRBD2 (7 bases). The CDR3: CASTPGGGGAAKNIQYF. In nucleotides, the CDR3 is TGTGCCAGCACCCCCGGAGGTGGGGGGGCAGCCAAAAACATTCAGTACTTC.